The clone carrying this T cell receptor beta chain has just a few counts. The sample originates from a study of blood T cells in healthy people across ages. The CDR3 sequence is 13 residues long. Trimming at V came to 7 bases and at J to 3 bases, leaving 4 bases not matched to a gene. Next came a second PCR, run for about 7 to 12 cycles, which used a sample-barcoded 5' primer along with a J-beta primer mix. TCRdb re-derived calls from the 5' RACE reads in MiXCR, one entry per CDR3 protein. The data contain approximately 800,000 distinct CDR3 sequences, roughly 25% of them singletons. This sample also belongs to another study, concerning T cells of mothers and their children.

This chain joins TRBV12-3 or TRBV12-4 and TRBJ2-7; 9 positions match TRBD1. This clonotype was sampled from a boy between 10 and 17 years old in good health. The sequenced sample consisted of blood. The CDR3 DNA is TGTGCCAGCAACCCGGGACAGGGCTACGAGCAGTACTTC. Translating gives CASNPGQGYEQYF.